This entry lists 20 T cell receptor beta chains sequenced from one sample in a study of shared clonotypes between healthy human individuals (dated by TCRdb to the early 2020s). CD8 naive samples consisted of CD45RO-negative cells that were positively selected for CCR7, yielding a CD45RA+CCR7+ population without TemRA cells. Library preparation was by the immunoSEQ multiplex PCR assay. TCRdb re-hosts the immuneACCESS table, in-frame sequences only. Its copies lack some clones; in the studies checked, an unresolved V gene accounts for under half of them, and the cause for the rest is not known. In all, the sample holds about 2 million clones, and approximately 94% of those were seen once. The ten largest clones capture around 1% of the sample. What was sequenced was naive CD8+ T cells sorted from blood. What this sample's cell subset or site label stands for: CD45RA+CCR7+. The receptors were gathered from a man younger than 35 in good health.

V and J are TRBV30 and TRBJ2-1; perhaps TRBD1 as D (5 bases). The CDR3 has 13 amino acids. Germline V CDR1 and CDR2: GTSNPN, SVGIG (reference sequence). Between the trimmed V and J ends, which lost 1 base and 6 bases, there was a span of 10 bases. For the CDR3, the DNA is TGTGCCTGGAGTGAGGGGCGGAGCAATGAGCAGTTCTTC. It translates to CAWSEGRSNEQFF.

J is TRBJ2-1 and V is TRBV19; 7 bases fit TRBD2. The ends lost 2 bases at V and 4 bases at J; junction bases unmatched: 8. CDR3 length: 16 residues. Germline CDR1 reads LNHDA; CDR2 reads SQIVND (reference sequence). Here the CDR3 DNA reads TGTGCCAGTAGTATATTTGGGGGGGTCTCTTACAATGAGCAGTTCTTC. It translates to CASSIFGGVSYNEQFF.

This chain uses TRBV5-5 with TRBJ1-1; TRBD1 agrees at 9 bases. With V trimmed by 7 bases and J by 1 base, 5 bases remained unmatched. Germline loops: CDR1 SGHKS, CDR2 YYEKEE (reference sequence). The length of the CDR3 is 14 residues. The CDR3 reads CASQTGQGNTEAFF. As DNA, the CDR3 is TGTGCCAGCCAAACGGGACAGGGGAACACTGAAGCTTTCTTT.

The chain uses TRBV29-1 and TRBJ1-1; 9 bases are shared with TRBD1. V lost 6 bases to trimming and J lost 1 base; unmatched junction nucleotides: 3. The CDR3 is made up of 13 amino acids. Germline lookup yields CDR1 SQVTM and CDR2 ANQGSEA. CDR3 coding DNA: TGCAGCGTGTTGACAGGGGGGAACACTGAAGCTTTCTTT. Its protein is CSVLTGGNTEAFF. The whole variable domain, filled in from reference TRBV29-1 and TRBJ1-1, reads SAVISQKPSRDICQRGTSLTIQCQVDSQVTMMFWYRQQPGQSLTLIATANQGSEATYESGFVIDKFPISRPNLTFSTLTVSNMSPEDSSIYLCSVLTGGNTEAFFGQGTRLTVV.

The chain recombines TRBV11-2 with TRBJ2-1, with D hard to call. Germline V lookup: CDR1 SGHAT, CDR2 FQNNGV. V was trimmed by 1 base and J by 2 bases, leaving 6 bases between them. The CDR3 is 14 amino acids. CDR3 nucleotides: TGTGCCAGCAGCTTAGTTGATGCCTACAATGAGCAGTTCTTC. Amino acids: CASSLVDAYNEQFF. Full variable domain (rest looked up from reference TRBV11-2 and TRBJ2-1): EAGVAQSPRYKIIEKRQSVAFWCNPISGHATLYWYQQILGQGPKLLIQFQNNGVVDDSQLPKDRFSAERLKGVDSTLKIQPAKLEDSAVYLCASSLVDAYNEQFFGPGTRLTVL.

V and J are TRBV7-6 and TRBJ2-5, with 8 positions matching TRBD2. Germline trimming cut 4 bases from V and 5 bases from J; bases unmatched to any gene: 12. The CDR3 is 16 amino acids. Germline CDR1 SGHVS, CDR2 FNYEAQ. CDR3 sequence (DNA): TGTGCCAGCAGCTCCCGGGAAGCGGGAGTCTGGGAGACCCAGTACTTC. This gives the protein CASSSREAGVWETQYF.

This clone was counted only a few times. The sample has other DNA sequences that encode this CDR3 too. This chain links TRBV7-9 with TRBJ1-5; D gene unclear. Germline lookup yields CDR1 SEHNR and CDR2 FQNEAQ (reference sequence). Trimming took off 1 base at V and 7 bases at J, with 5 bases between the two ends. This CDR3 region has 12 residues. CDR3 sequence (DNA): TGTGCCAGCAGCTTAGATGCGCAGCCCCAGCATTTT. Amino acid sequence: CASSLDAQPQHF.

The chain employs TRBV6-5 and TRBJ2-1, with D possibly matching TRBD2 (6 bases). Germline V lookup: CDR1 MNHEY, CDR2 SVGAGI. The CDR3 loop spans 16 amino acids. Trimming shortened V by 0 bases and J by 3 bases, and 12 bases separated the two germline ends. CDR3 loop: CASSYSGGEVYNEQFF. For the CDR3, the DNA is TGTGCCAGCAGTTACTCGGGGGGTGAGGTCTACAATGAGCAGTTCTTC.

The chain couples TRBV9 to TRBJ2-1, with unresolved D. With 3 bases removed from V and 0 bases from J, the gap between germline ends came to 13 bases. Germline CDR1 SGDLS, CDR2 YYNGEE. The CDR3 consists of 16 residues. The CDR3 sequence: CASSGGRVSSYNEQFF. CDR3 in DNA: TGTGCCAGCAGCGGTGGCCGGGTCAGCTCCTACAATGAGCAGTTCTTC.

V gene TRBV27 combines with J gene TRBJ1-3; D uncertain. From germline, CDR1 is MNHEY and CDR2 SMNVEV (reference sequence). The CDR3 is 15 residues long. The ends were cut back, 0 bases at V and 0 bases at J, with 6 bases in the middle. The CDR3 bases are TGTGCCAGCAGTTTATCTCCAGACTCTGGAAACACCATATATTTT. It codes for CASSLSPDSGNTIYF.

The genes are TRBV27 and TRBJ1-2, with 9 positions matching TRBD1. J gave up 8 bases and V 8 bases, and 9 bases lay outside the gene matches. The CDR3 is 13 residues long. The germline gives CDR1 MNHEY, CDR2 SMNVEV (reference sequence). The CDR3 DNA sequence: TGTGCCAGCGGAACCGGGACAGGGAGGGGCTACACCTTC. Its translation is CASGTGTGRGYTF.

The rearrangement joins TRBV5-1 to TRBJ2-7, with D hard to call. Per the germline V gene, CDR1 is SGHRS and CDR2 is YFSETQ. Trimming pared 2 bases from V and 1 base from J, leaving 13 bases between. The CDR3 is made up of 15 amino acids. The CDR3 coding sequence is TGCGCCAGCAGCTTCTTATATATGGGGTCCTACGAGCAGTACTTC. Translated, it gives CASSFLYMGSYEQYF.

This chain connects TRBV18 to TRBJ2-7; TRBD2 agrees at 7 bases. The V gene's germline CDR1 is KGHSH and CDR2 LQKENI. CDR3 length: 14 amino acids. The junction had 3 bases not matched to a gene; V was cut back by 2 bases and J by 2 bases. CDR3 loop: CASSPGAGAYEQYF. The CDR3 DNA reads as TGTGCCAGCTCACCAGGGGCGGGGGCCTACGAGCAGTACTTC.

This chain's CDR3 is CASSGAQDSNQPQHF. The CDR3 nucleotides are TGTGCCAGCAGCGGGGCACAGGATAGCAATCAGCCCCAGCATTTT. The V and J genes are TRBV2 and TRBJ1-5; tentative D call: TRBD1 (5 bases). The V gene's germline CDR1 is SNHLY and CDR2 FYNNEI. This CDR3 has 15 residues. Trimming took off 6 bases at V and 0 bases at J, with 12 bases between the two ends.

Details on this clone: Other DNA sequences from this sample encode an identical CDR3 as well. CDR3: CASSFSGGNTGELFF. CDR3 DNA sequence: TGTGCCAGCAGCTTTAGCGGGGGAAACACCGGGGAGCTGTTTTTT. The rearrangement links TRBV13 to TRBJ2-2; 9 nucleotides agree with TRBD2. Germline assignment: CDR1 PRHDT and CDR2 FYEKMQ (reference sequence). The CDR3 runs to 15 residues. J lost 2 bases, V lost 3 bases, and 1 base had no gene match.

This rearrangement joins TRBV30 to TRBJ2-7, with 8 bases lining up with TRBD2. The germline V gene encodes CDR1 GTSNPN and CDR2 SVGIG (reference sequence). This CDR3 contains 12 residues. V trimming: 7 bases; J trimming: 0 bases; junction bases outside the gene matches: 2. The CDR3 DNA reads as TGTGCCTCGGCGGGGGGCTCCTACGAGCAGTACTTC. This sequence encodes CASAGGSYEQYF.

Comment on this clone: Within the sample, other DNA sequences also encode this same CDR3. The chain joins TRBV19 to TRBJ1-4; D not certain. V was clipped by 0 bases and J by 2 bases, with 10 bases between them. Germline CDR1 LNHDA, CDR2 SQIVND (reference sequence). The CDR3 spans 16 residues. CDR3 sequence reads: CASSIDLESTNEKLFF. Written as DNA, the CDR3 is TGTGCCAGTAGTATAGATTTGGAGTCCACTAATGAAAAACTGTTTTTT.

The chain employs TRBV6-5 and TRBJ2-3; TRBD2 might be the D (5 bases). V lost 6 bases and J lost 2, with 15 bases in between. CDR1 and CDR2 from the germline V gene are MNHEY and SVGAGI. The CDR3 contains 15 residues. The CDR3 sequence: CASRPLEWATDTQYF. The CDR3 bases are TGTGCCAGCAGGCCACTAGAGTGGGCCACAGATACGCAGTATTTT.

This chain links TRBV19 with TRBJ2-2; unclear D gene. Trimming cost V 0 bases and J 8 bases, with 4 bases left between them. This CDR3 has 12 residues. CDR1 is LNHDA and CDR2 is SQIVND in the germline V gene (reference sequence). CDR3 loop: CASSIDWGELFF. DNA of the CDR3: TGTGCCAGTAGTATAGATTGGGGGGAGCTGTTTTTT.

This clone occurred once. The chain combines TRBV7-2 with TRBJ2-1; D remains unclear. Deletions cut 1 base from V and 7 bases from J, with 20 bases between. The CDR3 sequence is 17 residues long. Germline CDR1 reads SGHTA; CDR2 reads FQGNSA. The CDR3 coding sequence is TGTGCCAGCAGCTTAGTAGTTGTCAGCGTTAACGGGAATGAGCAGTTCTTC. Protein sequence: CASSLVVVSVNGNEQFF. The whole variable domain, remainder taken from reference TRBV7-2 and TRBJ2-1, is GAGVSQSPSNKVTEKGKDVELRCDPISGHTALYWYRQSLGQGLEFLIYFQGNSAPDKSGLPSDRFSAERTGGSVSTLTIQRTQQEDSAVYLCASSLVVVSVNGNEQFFGPGTRLTVL.